Listed below are T cell receptor beta chains from one sample, sequenced in a study of control samples from healthy donors and cancer patients. Profiling relied on immunoSEQ multiplex PCR, and the TCRdb table lists in-frame clones only, not all of them. This repertoire shows roughly 160,000 clones, less than 95% found once; its top ten account for around 15%. The specimen sequenced was PBMCs. The source of these receptors is a man in his sixties with colorectal cancer. CDR3s leave out the opening cysteine and the closing phenylalanine or tryptophan. Each record gives: V gene, J gene, CDR3 protein.

TRBV11-3	TRBJ2-7	ASSSGSTDSYEQY
TRBV19	TRBJ1-3	ASELWGGRGNTIY
TRBV5-1	TRBJ1-1	ASSNPRGMNTEAF
TRBV7-2	TRBJ2-5	ASSTDSSGGETQY
TRBV6-1	TRBJ1-1	ASSEEGTAEAF
TRBV5-1	TRBJ1-4	ASSLGSGGGEKLF
TRBV6-5	TRBJ2-7	ASRGDRDPYEQY
TRBV9	TRBJ1-3	ASSVEAGTGNTIY
TRBV9	TRBJ1-3	ASGGQGGSGNTIY
TRBV3-1/TRBV3-2	TRBJ2-1	ASSQGGTDNEQF
TRBV6-5	TRBJ2-1	ASSFGQGYEQF
TRBV4-3	TRBJ1-1	ASSQGQGVFAAF
TRBV24-1	TRBJ2-3	ATSEGQGATDTQY
TRBV10-3	TRBJ1-1	AISTPRQVEAF
TRBV6-2/TRBV6-3	TRBJ1-2	ASSSDRAIYGYT
TRBV27	TRBJ2-4	ASSFGERNIQY
TRBV4-1	TRBJ1-5	ASSLSDGSNQPQH
TRBV3-1/TRBV3-2	TRBJ1-1	ASSQLRDTEAF
TRBV27	TRBJ2-7	ASRATQAALTYEQY
TRBV30	TRBJ1-5	AWSPDRGSQPQH
TRBV7-2	TRBJ2-1	ASSFIGALGPYNEQF
TRBV7-2	TRBJ2-7	ASSLTSQATSYEQY
TRBV4-1	TRBJ2-7	ASSLGDRSYEQY
TRBV7-9	TRBJ1-6	ASSFTGIFPLH
TRBV9	TRBJ2-7	ASSTTPGQTYEQY
TRBV7-2	TRBJ2-5	ASSFNGETQY
TRBV5-1	TRBJ1-2	ASSSPGQGLT
TRBV6-2/TRBV6-3	TRBJ2-7	ASSFRDVSYEQY
TRBV5-4	TRBJ1-2	ASSFQGGGYT
TRBV29-1	TRBJ2-7	SGRQGSYEQY
TRBV6-1	TRBJ1-2	ASSEMVRTGNYGYT
TRBV19	TRBJ1-1	ASSIVRVNTEAF
TRBV7-2	TRBJ1-1	ASSLAPGSTEAF
TRBV3-1/TRBV3-2	TRBJ1-1	ASSPNRGNTEAF
TRBV14	TRBJ1-1	ASSQGRYTEAF
TRBV7-2	TRBJ1-4	ASSRTGGSSNEKLF
TRBV21-1	TRBJ2-7	ASSKASLRETGYEQY
TRBV6-5	TRBJ1-6	ASSYDRVGGSPLH
TRBV7-9	TRBJ1-2	AGSGDYGYT
TRBV6-2/TRBV6-3	TRBJ2-7	ASSPGTVPDEQY
TRBV28	TRBJ2-7	ASSSGHPYEQY
TRBV29-1	TRBJ1-4	SVGWRMNEKLF